The entry below gives a single T cell receptor (beta chain) sequence along with its context. CDR3 size: 11 residues. V lost 5 bases and J 8 bases, leaving 9 bases between the germline ends. Germline V gene data show CDR1 as MNHEY and CDR2 as SVGEGT. The record originates from a study of blood T cells in healthy people across ages. Combining a sample-barcoded 5' primer with a J-beta primer mix, a second PCR ran for about 7 to 11 cycles. One entry per CDR3 protein, called by TCRdb with MiXCR from the 5' RACE reads. The sample shows roughly 720,000 distinct CDR3 sequences, about 55% of them seen only once.

The sample comprised blood. The clonotype was recovered from a man aged 80 or over in good health. The chain employs TRBV6-2 or TRBV6-3 and TRBJ1-2; D ambiguous. The CDR3: CASSDLRGYTF. CDR3 nucleotide sequence: TGTGCCAGCAGTGATCTACGGGGCTACACCTTC.